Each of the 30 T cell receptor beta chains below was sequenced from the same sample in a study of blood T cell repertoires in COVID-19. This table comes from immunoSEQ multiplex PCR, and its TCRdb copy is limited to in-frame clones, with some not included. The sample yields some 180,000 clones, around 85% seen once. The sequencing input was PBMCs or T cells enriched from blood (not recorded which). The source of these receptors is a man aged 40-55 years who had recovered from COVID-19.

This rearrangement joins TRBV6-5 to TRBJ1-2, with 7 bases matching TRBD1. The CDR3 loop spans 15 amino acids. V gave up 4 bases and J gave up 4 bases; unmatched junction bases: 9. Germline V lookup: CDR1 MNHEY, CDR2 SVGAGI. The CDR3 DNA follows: TGTGCCAGCAGTTTCTACAGGGGTAGGGGCTATGGCTACACCTTC. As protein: CASSFYRGRGYGYTF.

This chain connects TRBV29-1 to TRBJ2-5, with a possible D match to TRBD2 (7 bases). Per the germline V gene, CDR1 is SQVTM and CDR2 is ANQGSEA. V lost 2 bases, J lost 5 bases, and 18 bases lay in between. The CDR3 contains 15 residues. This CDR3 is CSVELRGGRRETQYF. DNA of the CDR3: TGCAGCGTTGAATTAAGGGGGGGGCGTCGGGAGACCCAGTACTTC. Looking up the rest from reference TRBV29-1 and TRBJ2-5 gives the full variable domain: SAVISQKPSRDICQRGTSLTIQCQVDSQVTMMFWYRQQPGQSLTLIATANQGSEATYESGFVIDKFPISRPNLTFSTLTVSNMSPEDSSIYLCSVELRGGRRETQYFGPGTRLLVL.

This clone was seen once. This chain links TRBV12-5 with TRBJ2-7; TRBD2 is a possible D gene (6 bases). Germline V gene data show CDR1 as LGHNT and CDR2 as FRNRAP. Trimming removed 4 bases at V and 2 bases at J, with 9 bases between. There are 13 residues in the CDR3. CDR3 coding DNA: TGTGCTAGTGGTTCGGCGGGGCCCTACGAGCAGTACTTC. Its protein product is CASGSAGPYEQYF.

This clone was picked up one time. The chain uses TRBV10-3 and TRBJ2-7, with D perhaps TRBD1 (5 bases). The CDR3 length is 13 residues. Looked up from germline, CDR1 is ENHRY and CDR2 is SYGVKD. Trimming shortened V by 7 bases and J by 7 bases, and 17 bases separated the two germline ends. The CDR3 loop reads CAITPRDPGEQYF. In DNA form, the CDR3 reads TGTGCCATCACCCCAAGAGACCCAGGGGAGCAGTACTTC.

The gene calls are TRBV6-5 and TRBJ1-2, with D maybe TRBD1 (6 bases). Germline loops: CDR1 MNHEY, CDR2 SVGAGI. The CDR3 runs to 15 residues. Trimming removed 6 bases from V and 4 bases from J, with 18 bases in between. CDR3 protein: CASRGLAGDVYGYTF. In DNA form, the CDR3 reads TGTGCCAGCAGAGGTTTGGCAGGGGATGTCTATGGCTACACCTTC.

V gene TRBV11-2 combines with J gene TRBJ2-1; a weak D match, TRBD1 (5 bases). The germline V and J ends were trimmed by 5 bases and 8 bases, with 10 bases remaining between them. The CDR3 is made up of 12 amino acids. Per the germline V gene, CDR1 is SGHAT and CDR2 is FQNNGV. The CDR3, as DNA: TGTGCCAGCAGCGGGATAGGGGATGAGCAGTTCTTC. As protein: CASSGIGDEQFF.

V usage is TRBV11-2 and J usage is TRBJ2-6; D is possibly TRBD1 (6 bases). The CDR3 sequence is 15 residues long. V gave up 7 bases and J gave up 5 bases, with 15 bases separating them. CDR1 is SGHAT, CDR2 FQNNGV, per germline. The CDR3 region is CASTPGAARANVLTF. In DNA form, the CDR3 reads TGTGCCAGCACCCCAGGGGCGGCGAGGGCCAACGTCCTGACTTTC.

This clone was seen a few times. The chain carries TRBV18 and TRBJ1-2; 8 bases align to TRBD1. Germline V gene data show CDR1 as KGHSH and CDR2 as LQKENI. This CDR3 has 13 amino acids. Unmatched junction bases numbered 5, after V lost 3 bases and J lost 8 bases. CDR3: CASSPGQGGGYTF. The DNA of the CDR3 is TGTGCCAGCTCACCCGGACAGGGTGGCGGCTACACCTTC. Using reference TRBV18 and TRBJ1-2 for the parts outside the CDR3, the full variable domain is NAGVMQNPRHLVRRRGQEARLRCSPMKGHSHVYWYRQLPEEGLKFMVYLQKENIIDESGMPKERFSAEFPKEGPSILRIQQVVRGDSAAYFCASSPGQGGGYTFGSGTRLTVV.

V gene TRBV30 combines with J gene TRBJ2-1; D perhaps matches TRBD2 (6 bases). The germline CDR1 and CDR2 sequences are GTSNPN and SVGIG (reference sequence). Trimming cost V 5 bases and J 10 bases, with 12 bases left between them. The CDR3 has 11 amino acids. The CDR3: CAWSLAREQFF. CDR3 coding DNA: TGTGCCTGGTCACTAGCTCGCGAGCAGTTCTTC.

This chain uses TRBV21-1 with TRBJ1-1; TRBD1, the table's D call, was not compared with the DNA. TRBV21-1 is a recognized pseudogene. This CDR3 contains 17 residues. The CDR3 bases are TGTGCCAGCAGCGGTCCGGGACAGGGGCCGATGAACACTGAAGCTTTCTTT. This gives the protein CASSGPGQGPMNTEAFF.

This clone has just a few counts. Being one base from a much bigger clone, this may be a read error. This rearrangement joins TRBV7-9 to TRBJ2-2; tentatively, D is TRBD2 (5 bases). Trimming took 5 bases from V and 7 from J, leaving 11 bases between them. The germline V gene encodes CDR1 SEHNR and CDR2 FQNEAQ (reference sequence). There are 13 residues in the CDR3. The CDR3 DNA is TGTGCCAGCAGCCCCGCGGGCAGCGGGGAGCTGTTTTTT. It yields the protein CASSPAGSGELFF.

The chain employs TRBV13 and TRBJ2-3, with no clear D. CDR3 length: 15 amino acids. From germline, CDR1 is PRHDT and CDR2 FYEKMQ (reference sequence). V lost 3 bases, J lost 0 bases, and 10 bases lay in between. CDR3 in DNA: TGTGCCAGCAGCTTGACGGCGGCTAGCACAGATACGCAGTATTTT. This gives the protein CASSLTAASTDTQYF. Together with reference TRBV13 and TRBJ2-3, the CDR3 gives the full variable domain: AAGVIQSPRHLIKEKRETATLKCYPIPRHDTVYWYQQGPGQDPQFLISFYEKMQSDKGSIPDRFSAQQFSDYHSELNMSSLELGDSALYFCASSLTAASTDTQYFGPGTRLTVL.

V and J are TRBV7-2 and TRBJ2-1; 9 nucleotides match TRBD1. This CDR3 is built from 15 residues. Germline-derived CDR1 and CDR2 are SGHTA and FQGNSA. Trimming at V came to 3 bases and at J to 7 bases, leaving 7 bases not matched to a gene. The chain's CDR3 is CASSFGTGRINEQFF. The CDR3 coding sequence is TGTGCCAGCAGCTTCGGGACAGGGCGGATAAATGAGCAGTTCTTC.

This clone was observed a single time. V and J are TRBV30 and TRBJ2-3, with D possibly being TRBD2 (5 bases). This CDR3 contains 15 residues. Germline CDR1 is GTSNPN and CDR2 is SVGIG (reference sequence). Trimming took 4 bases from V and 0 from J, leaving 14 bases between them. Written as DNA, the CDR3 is TGTGCCTGGAAGGAGAGGGCGACAAGCACAGATACGCAGTATTTT. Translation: CAWKERATSTDTQYF.

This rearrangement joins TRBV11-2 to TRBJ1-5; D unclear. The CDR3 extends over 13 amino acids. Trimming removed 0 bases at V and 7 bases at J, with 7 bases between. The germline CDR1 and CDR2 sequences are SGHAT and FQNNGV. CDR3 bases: TGTGCCAGCAGCTTAGAAGAGGAACAGCCCCAGCATTTT. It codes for CASSLEEEQPQHF.

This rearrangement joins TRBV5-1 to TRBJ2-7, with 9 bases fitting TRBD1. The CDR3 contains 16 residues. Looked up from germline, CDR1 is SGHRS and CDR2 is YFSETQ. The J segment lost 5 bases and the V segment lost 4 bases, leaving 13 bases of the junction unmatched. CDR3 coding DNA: TGCGCCAGCAGCGCTATCACCGGGACAGGGAAAGACGAGCAGTACTTC. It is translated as CASSAITGTGKDEQYF. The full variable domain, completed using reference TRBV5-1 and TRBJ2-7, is KAGVTQTPRYLIKTRGQQVTLSCSPISGHRSVSWYQQTPGQGLQFLFEYFSETQRNKGNFPGRFSGRQFSNSRSEMNVSTLELGDSALYLCASSAITGTGKDEQYFGPGTRLTVT.

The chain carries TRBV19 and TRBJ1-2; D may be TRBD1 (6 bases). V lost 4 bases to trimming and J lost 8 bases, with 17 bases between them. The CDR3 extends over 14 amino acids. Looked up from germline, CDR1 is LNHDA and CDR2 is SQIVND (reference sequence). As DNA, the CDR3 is TGTGCCAGTAGTACCCCACAGGGTCTTGACGGCTACACCTTC. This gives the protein CASSTPQGLDGYTF. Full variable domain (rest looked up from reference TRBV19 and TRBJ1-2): DGGITQSPKYLFRKEGQNVTLSCEQNLNHDAMYWYRQDPGQGLRLIYYSQIVNDFQKGDIAEGYSVSREKKESFPLTVTSAQKNPTAFYLCASSTPQGLDGYTFGSGTRLTVV.

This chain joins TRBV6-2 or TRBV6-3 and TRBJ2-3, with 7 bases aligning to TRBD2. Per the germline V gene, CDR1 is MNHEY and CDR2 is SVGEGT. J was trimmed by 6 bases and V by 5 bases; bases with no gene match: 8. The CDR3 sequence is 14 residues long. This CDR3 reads CASSQKRDWDTQYF. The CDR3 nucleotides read TGTGCCAGCAGTCAAAAGCGGGATTGGGATACGCAGTATTTT.

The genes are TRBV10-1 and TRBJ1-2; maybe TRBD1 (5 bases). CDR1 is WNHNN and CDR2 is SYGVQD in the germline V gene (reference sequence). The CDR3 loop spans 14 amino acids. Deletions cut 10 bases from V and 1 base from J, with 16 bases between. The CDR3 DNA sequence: TGCGCCAAGCCCGACAGAACCTTTAACTATGGCTACACCTTC. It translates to CAKPDRTFNYGYTF.

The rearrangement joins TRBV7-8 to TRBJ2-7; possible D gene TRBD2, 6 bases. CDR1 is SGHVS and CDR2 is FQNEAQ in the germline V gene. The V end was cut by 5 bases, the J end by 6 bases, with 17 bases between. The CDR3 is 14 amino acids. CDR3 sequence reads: CASSPQVLGGEQYF. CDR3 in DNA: TGTGCCAGCAGCCCCCAGGTTTTGGGGGGCGAGCAGTACTTC.

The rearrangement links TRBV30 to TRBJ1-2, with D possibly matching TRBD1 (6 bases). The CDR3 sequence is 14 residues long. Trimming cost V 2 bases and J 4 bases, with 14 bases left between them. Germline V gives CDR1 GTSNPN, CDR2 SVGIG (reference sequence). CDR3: CAWSLYREGYGYTF. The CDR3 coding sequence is TGTGCCTGGAGTCTCTACAGGGAGGGCTATGGCTACACCTTC. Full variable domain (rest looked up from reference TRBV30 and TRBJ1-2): SQTIHQWPATLVQPVGSPLSLECTVEGTSNPNLYWYRQAAGRGLQLLFYSVGIGQISSEVPQNLSASRPQDRQFILSSKKLLLSDSGFYLCAWSLYREGYGYTFGSGTRLTVV.

The chain's CDR3 is CASSPRTGFNSPLHF. In DNA form, the CDR3 reads TGTGCCAGCAGTCCCAGGACAGGTTTTAATTCACCCCTCCACTTT. The gene calls are TRBV28 and TRBJ1-6; 7 bases map to TRBD1. J lost 6 bases, V lost 5 bases, and 7 bases had no gene match. Germline CDR1 MDHEN, CDR2 SYDVKM. The CDR3 is 15 amino acids.

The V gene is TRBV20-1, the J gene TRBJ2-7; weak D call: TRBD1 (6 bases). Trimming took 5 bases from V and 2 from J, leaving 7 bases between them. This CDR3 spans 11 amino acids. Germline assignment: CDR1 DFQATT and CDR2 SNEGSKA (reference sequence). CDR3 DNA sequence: TGCAGTGCTGGGACACCCTACGAGCAGTACTTC. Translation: CSAGTPYEQYF.

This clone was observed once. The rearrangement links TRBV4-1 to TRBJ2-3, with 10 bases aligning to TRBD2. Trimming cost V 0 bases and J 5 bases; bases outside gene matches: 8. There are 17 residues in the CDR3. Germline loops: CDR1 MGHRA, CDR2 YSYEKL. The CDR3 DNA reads TGCGCCAGCAGCCAAGAAGGGAGCGGGGGGGGTAAAGATACGCAGTATTTT. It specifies CASSQEGSGGGKDTQYF.

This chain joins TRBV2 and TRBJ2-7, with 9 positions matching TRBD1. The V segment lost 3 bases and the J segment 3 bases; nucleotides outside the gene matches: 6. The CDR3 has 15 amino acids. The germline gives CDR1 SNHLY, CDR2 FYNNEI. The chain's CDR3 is CASSDGGQGGYEQYF. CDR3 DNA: TGTGCCAGCAGTGACGGGGGACAGGGAGGCTACGAGCAGTACTTC.

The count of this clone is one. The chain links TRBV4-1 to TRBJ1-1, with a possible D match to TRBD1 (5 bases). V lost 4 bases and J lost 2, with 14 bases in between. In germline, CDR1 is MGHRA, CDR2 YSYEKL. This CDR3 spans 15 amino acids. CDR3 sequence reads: CASSPRQLINTEAFF. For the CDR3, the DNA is TGCGCCAGCAGCCCGCGACAGTTAATCAACACTGAAGCTTTCTTT.

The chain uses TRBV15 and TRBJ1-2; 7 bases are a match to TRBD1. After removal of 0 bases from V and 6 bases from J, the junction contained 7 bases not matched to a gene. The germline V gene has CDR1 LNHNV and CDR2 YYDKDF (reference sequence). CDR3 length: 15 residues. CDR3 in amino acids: CATSRDEDRADGYTF. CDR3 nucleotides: TGTGCCACCAGCAGAGATGAAGACAGGGCGGATGGCTACACCTTC. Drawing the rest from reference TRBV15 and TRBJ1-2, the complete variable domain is DAMVIQNPRYQVTQFGKPVTLSCSQTLNHNVMYWYQQKSSQAPKLLFHYYDKDFNNEADTPDNFQSRRPNTSFCFLDIRSPGLGDTAMYLCATSRDEDRADGYTFGSGTRLTVV.

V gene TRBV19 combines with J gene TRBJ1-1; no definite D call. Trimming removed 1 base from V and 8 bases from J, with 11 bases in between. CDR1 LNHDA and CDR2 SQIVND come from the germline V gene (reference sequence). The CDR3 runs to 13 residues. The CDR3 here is CASSIGGGEEAFF. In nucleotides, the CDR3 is TGTGCCAGTAGTATAGGGGGTGGGGAGGAAGCTTTCTTT.

The CDR3 nucleotides are TGTGCCAGCAGCCAGACAGGGCGGGACACCGGGGAGCTGTTTTTT. Translating gives CASSQTGRDTGELFF. The chain couples TRBV5-4 to TRBJ2-2; 7 bases map to TRBD1. Trimming cost V 4 bases and J 3 bases; bases outside gene matches: 6. This CDR3 is 15 amino acids long. CDR1 and CDR2 from the germline V gene are SGHNT and YYREEE (reference sequence). The variable domain in full, with the rest retrieved from reference TRBV5-4 and TRBJ2-2, is ETGVTQSPTHLIKTRGQQVTLRCSSQSGHNTVSWYQQALGQGPQFIFQYYREEENGRGNFPPRFSGLQFPNYSSELNVNALELDDSALYLCASSQTGRDTGELFFGEGSRLTVL.

The CDR3 DNA reads TGTGCCAGCAGTGAAGCAGTGGCCTATGGCTACACCTTC. Protein product: CASSEAVAYGYTF. The chain couples TRBV6-1 to TRBJ1-2; no clear D gene. Germline V gives CDR1 MNHNS, CDR2 SASEGT. This CDR3 comprises 13 residues. Trimming shortened V by 0 bases and J by 4 bases, and 6 bases separated the two germline ends.